These 13 T cell receptor beta chains were sequenced from one sample in a study of blood T cells in healthy people across ages. Then a second PCR, running roughly 6 to 11 cycles, was carried out with a sample-barcoded 5' primer and a J-beta primer mix. TCRdb independently ran MiXCR on the 5' RACE reads; one entry per CDR3 protein. Of about a million distinct CDR3 sequences detected, approximately 49% appear once; the ten largest clones hold around 15%. The sequenced sample was blood. Receptors were obtained from a man aged 25 to 40 in good health.

This chain connects TRBV20-1 to TRBJ2-7, with 8 nucleotides matching TRBD1. The CDR3 loop spans 14 amino acids. V was clipped by 0 bases and J by 2 bases; unmatched bases: 3. Germline CDR1 DFQATT, CDR2 SNEGSKA (reference sequence). In nucleotides, the CDR3 is TGCAGTGCTAGAGAACAGGGGGTCGCCTACGAGCAGTACTTC. As protein: CSAREQGVAYEQYF.

This clonotype was counted only a few times. The gene calls are TRBV7-3 and TRBJ2-5; perhaps TRBD2 as D (7 bases). The DNA end is more similar to TRBJ2-7, so the J call may be wrong. Germline V lookup: CDR1 SGHTA, CDR2 FQGTGA. The CDR3 has 14 residues. CDR3 loop: CASSTKGGDNEQYF. CDR3 DNA sequence: TGTGCCAGCAGCACAAAGGGGGGGGACAACGAGCAGTACTTC.

This clonotype came up a few times. J is TRBJ2-6 and V is TRBV15; the match to TRBD2 covers 7 bases. Germline CDR1 and CDR2: LNHNV and YYDKDF (reference sequence). This CDR3 is built from 15 residues. V was clipped by 3 bases and J by 4 bases; unmatched bases: 3. CDR3 sequence: CATSRGGEGANVLTF. The CDR3 bases are TGTGCCACCAGCAGGGGGGGGGAAGGGGCCAACGTCCTGACTTTC.

This sequence joins TRBV27 and TRBJ1-2; possible D gene TRBD1, 5 bases. V gave up 3 bases and J gave up 7 bases, with 15 bases separating them. The germline V gene has CDR1 MNHEY and CDR2 SMNVEV (reference sequence). CDR3 length: 14 residues. This CDR3 is CASSLGTGVSGYTF. The CDR3 nucleotides read TGTGCCAGCAGTTTGGGGACGGGGGTGAGTGGCTACACCTTC.

The sample holds one count of this clonotype. V gene TRBV20-1 combines with J gene TRBJ1-2; D unresolved. Per germline, CDR1 DFQATT and CDR2 SNEGSKA (reference sequence). This CDR3 is built from 12 residues. Trimming left V 3 bases short and J 0 bases short, with 5 bases between. The CDR3 DNA sequence: TGCAGTGCTAGGAGGGCTAACTATGGCTACACCTTC. Amino acids: CSARRANYGYTF.

This clonotype occurred a few times. The V gene is TRBV29-1, the J gene TRBJ2-7, with 12 bases aligning to TRBD1. CDR3 length equals 15 residues. Germline CDR1 SQVTM, CDR2 ANQGSEA. V lost 0 bases and J lost 4; bases outside the gene matches: 4. The CDR3 spells CSVEDRDRGPYEQYF. In nucleotides, the CDR3 is TGCAGCGTTGAAGACCGGGACAGGGGGCCGTACGAGCAGTACTTC.

The chain employs TRBV20-1 and TRBJ2-1; a weak D match, TRBD2 (7 bases). Germline V gene data show CDR1 as DFQATT and CDR2 as SNEGSKA (reference sequence). This CDR3 region has 13 residues. V gave up 3 bases and J gave up 9 bases, with 15 bases separating them. In DNA, the CDR3 is TGCAGTGCTAGGGCGGGGGCCGTAGTTGAGCAGTTCTTC. Encoded protein: CSARAGAVVEQFF.

The chain recombines TRBV11-2 with TRBJ2-5; D is unresolved. The CDR3 sequence is 15 residues long. Trimming removed 5 bases from V and 2 bases from J, with 15 bases in between. In germline, CDR1 is SGHAT, CDR2 FQNNGV. The chain's CDR3 is CASSPSTRKQETQYF. CDR3 nucleotides: TGTGCCAGCAGCCCCTCGACCAGAAAACAAGAGACCCAGTACTTC.

The V call is TRBV30, the J call TRBJ1-4, with D hard to call. CDR1 is GTSNPN and CDR2 is SVGIG in the germline V gene (reference sequence). The CDR3 covers 13 residues. The V gene lost 6 bases and the J gene lost 8 bases, with 16 bases spanning the gap. The CDR3 nucleotides are TGTGCCTGCGGGGAGGATGGTTACGAAAAACTGTTTTTT. It codes for CACGEDGYEKLFF.

The chain carries TRBV3-1 and TRBJ2-1; 7 positions agree with TRBD2. In germline, CDR1 is LGHDT, CDR2 YNNKEL (reference sequence). CDR3 length: 14 residues. J gave up 6 bases and V 0 bases, and 2 bases lay outside the gene matches. CDR3 sequence reads: CASSQELATNEQFF. For the CDR3, the DNA is TGTGCCAGCAGCCAAGAACTAGCGACCAATGAGCAGTTCTTC.

There are a few counts of this clonotype. The chain links TRBV29-1 to TRBJ1-2; no clear D. This CDR3 has 13 residues. V shed 4 bases and J shed 3 bases, with 12 bases lying between them. Germline V lookup: CDR1 SQVTM, CDR2 ANQGSEA. The CDR3 loop is CSVAHPGDYGYTF. The CDR3 DNA follows: TGCAGCGTTGCCCATCCCGGGGACTATGGCTACACCTTC.

This clonotype was counted between two and nine times. The V gene is TRBV7-9, the J gene TRBJ2-3; tentative D call: TRBD1 (6 bases). Germline V gene sequence: CDR1 SEHNR, CDR2 FQNEAQ (reference sequence). V lost 4 bases to trimming and J lost 0 bases, with 11 bases between them. CDR3 length: 15 residues. Written as DNA, the CDR3 is TGTGCCAGCAGCTCGACAGGCGATAGCACAGATACGCAGTATTTT. Translated: CASSSTGDSTDTQYF.

This chain joins TRBV9 and TRBJ2-1; maybe TRBD1 (6 bases). V gave up 1 base and J gave up 2 bases, with 10 bases separating them. The CDR3 extends over 15 amino acids. Germline CDR1 reads SGDLS; CDR2 reads YYNGEE. The CDR3 here is CASSVSGTPYNEQFF. In DNA form, the CDR3 reads TGTGCCAGCAGCGTATCCGGGACACCCTACAATGAGCAGTTCTTC.